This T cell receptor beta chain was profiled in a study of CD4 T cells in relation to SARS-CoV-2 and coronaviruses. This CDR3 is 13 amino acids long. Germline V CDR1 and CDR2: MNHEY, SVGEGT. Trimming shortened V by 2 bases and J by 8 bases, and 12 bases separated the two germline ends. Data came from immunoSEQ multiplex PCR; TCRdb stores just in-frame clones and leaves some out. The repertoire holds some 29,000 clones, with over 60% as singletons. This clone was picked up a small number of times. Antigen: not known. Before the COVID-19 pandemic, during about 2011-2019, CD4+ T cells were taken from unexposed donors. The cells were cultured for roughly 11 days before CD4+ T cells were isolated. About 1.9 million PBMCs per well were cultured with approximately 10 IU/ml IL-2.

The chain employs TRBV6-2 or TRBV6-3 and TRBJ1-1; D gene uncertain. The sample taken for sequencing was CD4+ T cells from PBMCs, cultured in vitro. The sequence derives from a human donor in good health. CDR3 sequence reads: CASSYSLESEAFF. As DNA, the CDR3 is TGTGCCAGCAGTTACAGTTTGGAGTCCGAAGCTTTCTTT.